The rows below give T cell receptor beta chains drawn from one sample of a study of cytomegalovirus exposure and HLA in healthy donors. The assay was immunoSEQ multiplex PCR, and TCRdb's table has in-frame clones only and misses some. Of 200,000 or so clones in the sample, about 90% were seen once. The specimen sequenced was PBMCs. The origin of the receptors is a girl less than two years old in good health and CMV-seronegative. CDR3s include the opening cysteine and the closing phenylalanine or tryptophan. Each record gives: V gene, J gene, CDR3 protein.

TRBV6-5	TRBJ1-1	CASRQGNTEAFF
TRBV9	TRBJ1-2	CASSAPGTGRNYGYTF
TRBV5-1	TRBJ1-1	CASSLFMNTEAFF
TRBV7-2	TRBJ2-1	CASSLEQGYEQFF
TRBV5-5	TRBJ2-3	CASSLLAGATDTQYF
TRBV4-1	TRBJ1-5	CASSQVLLQGDKPQHF
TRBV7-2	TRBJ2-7	CASSLRGLAQRNEQYF
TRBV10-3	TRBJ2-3	CAIRLTSTDTQYF
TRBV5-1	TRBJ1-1	CASRDRGNTEAFF
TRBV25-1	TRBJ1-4	CASRTPEGIEKLFF
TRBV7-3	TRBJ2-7	CASSLTHRGNEQYF
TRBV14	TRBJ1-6	CASSQGQYNSPLHF
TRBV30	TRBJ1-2	CAWIGGINYGYTF
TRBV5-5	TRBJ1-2	CASSMDRGNGYTF
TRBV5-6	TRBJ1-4	CASSFDRGGEKLFF
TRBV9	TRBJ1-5	CASSEDRDLLQPQHF
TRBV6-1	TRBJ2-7	CARGGDRAPYEQYF
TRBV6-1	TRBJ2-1	CASRRLASEFF
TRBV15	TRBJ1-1	CATSPGTGLYTEAFF
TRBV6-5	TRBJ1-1	CASSLGGENTEAFF
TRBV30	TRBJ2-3	CARTSGRAGADTQYF
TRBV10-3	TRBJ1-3	CAISESDRAGNTIYF
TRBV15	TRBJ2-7	CATSREHVSGLTYEQYF
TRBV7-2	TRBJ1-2	CASSLGAGEGGYTF
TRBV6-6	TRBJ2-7	CATTAGTGGEQYF
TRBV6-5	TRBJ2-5	CASSYSLAGYQETQYF
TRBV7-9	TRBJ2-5	CASSFFEGEGTDIRETQYF
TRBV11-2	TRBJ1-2	CASSPAPRGGYTF
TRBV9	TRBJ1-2	CASSVAPQGNYGYTF
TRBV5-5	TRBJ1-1	CASSLEDSATEAFF
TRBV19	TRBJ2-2	CASSRPRSAANTGELFF
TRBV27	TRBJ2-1	CASSLGQYNEQFF
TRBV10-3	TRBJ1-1	CASRPGQGEYTEAFF
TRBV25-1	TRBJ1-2	CASSEQHYNYGYTF
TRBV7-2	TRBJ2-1	CASSLQGTDNEQFF
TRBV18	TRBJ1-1	CASSPGDLNTEAFF
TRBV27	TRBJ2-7	CASSTPRSEQYF
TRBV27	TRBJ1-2	CASKRMQGLNYGYTF
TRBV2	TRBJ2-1	CASSDLGGSPYNEQFF
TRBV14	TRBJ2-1	CASSPTLGRESSSYNEQFF
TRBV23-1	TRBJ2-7	CASSQSQGQENYEQYF
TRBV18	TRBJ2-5	CASSPPEGNAETQYF
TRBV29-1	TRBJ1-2	CSVESQTHGYTF
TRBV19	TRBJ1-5	CASSAYRGAGQPQHF
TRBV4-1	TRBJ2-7	CASSPKSGGTSYEQYF
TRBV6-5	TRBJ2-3	CASSEGQRNPTQYF
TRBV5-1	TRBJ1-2	CASSYIGGADKPGYYGYTF
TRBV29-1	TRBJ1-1	CSVGLMNTEAFF
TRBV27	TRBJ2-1	CASSSGTGRYNEQFF
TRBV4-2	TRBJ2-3	CASSQEWESGDTQYF
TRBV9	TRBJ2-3	CASSPGLATDTQYF
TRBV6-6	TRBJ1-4	CASSPPRVRGFEKLFF